This T cell receptor beta chain was identified during a study of Ad26.COV2.S vaccination and SARS-CoV-2 variants. Documented treatment: about 20 received Ad26.COV2.S at low or high dose, single or two shots; roughly 5 received placebo; per-sample allocation not given. Material that was analyzed had been drawn on day 63 after the first vaccine or placebo injection. An Ad26 vector expressing Wuhan-strain SARS-CoV-2 spike served as the vaccine. Measured with immunoSEQ multiplex PCR; TCRdb has only the in-frame clones, and not every one. The sample consists of about 350,000 clones, 75% to 90% of them appearing once. This receptor was obtained from a person between 18 and 60 years old who received the Ad26.COV2.S COVID-19 vaccine or a placebo. The sample consisted of peripheral blood, taken in a trial of Ad26.COV2.S vaccine versus placebo.

The CDR3 loop is CASSQVTSGRNNEQFF. The CDR3 DNA reads as TGTGCCAGCAGCCAAGTGACTAGCGGGAGGAACAATGAGCAGTTCTTC. The chain joins TRBV3-1 (or the pseudogene TRBV3-2) to TRBJ2-1; 13 positions agree with TRBD2. V lost 1 base and J lost 5; bases outside the gene matches: 2. From germline, CDR1 is LGHDT and CDR2 YNNKEL (reference sequence). The CDR3 covers 16 residues.